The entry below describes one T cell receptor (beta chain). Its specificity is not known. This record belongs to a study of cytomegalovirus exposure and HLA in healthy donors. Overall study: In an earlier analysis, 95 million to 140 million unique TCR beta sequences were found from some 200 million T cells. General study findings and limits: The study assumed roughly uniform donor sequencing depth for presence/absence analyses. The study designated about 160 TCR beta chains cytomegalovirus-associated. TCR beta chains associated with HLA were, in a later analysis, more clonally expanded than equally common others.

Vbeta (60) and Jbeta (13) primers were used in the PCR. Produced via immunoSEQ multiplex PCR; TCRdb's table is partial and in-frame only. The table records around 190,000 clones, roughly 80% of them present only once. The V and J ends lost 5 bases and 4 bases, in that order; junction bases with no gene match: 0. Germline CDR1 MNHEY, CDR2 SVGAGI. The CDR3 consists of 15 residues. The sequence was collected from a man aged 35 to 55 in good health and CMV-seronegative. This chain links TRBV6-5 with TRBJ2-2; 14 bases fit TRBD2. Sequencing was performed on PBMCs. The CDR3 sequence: CASSGTSGSTGELFF. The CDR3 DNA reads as TGTGCCAGCAGTGGGACTAGCGGGAGCACCGGGGAGCTGTTTTTT.